Listed here are 23 T cell receptor beta chains from one sample, sequenced in a study of monozygotic twins with inflammatory bowel disease. TCRdb re-called the 5' RACE reads; one entry per CDR3 protein, DNA not given. This repertoire includes 300,000 to 400,000 distinct CDR3 sequences. Sequenced sample: blood. The receptors come from a human donor with ulcerative colitis or Crohn's disease, or a healthy co-twin of an affected twin (not recorded which).

V and J are TRBV7-6 and TRBJ1-6; TCRdb picks TRBD1, but there is no DNA to check that call. This CDR3 region has 16 residues. Per germline, CDR1 SGHVS and CDR2 FNYEAQ. The CDR3 region is CASSLDPQGASSPLHF.

The rearrangement joins TRBV7-2 to TRBJ2-6; as DNA is missing, the TRBD2 call by TCRdb cannot be tested. The CDR3 has 17 amino acids. Germline V gives CDR1 SGHTA, CDR2 FQGNSA. The CDR3 here is CASSLLRANSGANVLTF.

This chain connects TRBV5-1 to TRBJ2-2. Looked up from germline, CDR1 is SGHRS and CDR2 is YFSETQ. CDR3 length equals 13 residues. The CDR3 loop is CASSLILDGELFF.

The chain has TRBV6-2 or TRBV6-3 and TRBJ2-7; TCRdb lists TRBD1, though no DNA is available to test this call. CDR1 MNHEY and CDR2 SVGEGT come from the germline V gene. CDR3 length: 12 amino acids. The CDR3 sequence: CASSYFRDEQYF.

The chain links TRBV3-1 to TRBJ1-1; TCRdb's assignment of TRBD1 cannot be checked, as there is no DNA. This CDR3 region has 16 residues. The germline CDR1 and CDR2 sequences are LGHDT and YNNKEL (reference sequence). CDR3 sequence: CASSPYRTVPNTEAFF.

The chain employs TRBV29-1 and TRBJ2-5; TCRdb's D call of TRBD2 is untestable without DNA. The CDR3 runs 12 residues. The germline V gene encodes CDR1 SQVTM and CDR2 ANQGSEA. The CDR3 loop reads CSVGRPQETQYF.

This chain uses TRBV5-1 with TRBJ2-5; TCRdb indicates TRBD2, and absent DNA this call remains unverified. The CDR3 spans 14 residues. Germline CDR1 SGHRS, CDR2 YFSETQ. The CDR3 here is CASSLDGPPLTQYF.

This chain joins TRBV19 and TRBJ1-1; TCRdb returns TRBD1, unconfirmable since there is no DNA. Germline assignment: CDR1 LNHDA and CDR2 SQIVND (reference sequence). The CDR3 is 15 residues long. The CDR3 sequence: CASSIVPGAYTEAFF.

The V call is TRBV20-1, the J call TRBJ1-1; TCRdb's D call of TRBD1 is untestable without DNA. The CDR3 runs 12 residues. Germline V gene sequence: CDR1 DFQATT, CDR2 SNEGSKA (reference sequence). CDR3 protein: CSANRGDTEAFF.

The rearrangement uses TRBV5-6 and TRBJ1-3; TCRdb's assignment of TRBD1 cannot be checked, as there is no DNA. This CDR3 contains 14 residues. CDR1 and CDR2 from the germline V gene are SGHDT and YYEEEE. This CDR3 reads CASSLVDRGNTIYF.

The chain joins TRBV4-3 to TRBJ1-1. CDR1 is LGHNA, CDR2 YSLEER, per germline. The CDR3 covers 12 residues. CDR3 sequence reads: CASSQDRIEAFF.

V usage is TRBV12-3 or TRBV12-4 and J usage is TRBJ2-1. The CDR3 extends over 13 amino acids. CDR3 amino acids: CASIVDEENEQFF.

The chain couples TRBV7-3 to TRBJ2-3; TCRdb lists TRBD1, though no DNA is available to test this call. The CDR3 totals 17 residues. CDR1 and CDR2 from the germline V gene are SGHTA and FQGTGA. The CDR3 sequence: CASSLGGRGPTSDTQYF.

This chain joins TRBV6-5 and TRBJ1-1; TCRdb's D gene call, TRBD1, goes unchecked for lack of DNA. The length of the CDR3 is 16 residues. The germline V gene encodes CDR1 MNHEY and CDR2 SVGAGI. CDR3 sequence: CASSYSRGQQNTEAFF.

The gene calls are TRBV13 and TRBJ2-7; TCRdb calls TRBD1, which cannot be checked without DNA. The CDR3 has 13 amino acids. Per germline, CDR1 PRHDT and CDR2 FYEKMQ (reference sequence). The chain's CDR3 is CASSSDRSGEQYF.

The genes are TRBV7-9 and TRBJ2-3; TCRdb's D call of TRBD2 is untestable without DNA. The CDR3 has 16 residues. Looked up from germline, CDR1 is SEHNR and CDR2 is FQNEAQ (reference sequence). CDR3 amino acids: CASSRFIAGDTDTQYF. Filled out from reference TRBV7-9 and TRBJ2-3, the complete variable domain reads DTGVSQNPRHKITKRGQNVTFRCDPISEHNRLYWYRQTLGQGPEFLTYFQNEAQLEKSRLLSDRFSAERPKGSFSTLEIQRTEQGDSAMYLCASSRFIAGDTDTQYFGPGTRLTVL.

The chain employs TRBV20-1 and TRBJ1-6; as DNA is missing, the TRBD1 call by TCRdb cannot be tested. The CDR3 length is 13 residues. Germline loops: CDR1 DFQATT, CDR2 SNEGSKA (reference sequence). This CDR3 is CSARQTGDSPLHF.

This sequence joins TRBV11-2 and TRBJ2-3; TCRdb selects TRBD1, and the lack of DNA leaves this call unchecked. This CDR3 region has 13 residues. Germline loops: CDR1 SGHAT, CDR2 FQNNGV. CDR3 in amino acids: CASSGWGADTQYF.

The V gene is TRBV5-6, the J gene TRBJ2-1; TCRdb indicates TRBD1, and absent DNA this call remains unverified. The CDR3 extends over 16 amino acids. Germline-derived CDR1 and CDR2 are SGHDT and YYEEEE. The CDR3 sequence is CASSWRGQPLHNEQFF.

The chain combines TRBV5-1 with TRBJ1-1. Germline V gene lookup returns CDR1 SGHRS and CDR2 YFSETQ. The CDR3 contains 11 residues. The CDR3 reads CASSLAEEAFF.

The chain uses TRBV7-2 and TRBJ2-3; checking the TCRdb D call of TRBD2 is not possible without DNA. Germline CDR1 SGHTA, CDR2 FQGNSA. This CDR3 has 14 amino acids. The CDR3 spells CASSWRGTTDTQYF.

This chain uses TRBV7-3 with TRBJ2-3. Germline CDR1 reads SGHTA; CDR2 reads FQGTGA. The CDR3 is 16 amino acids. The CDR3 region is CASSLTGRVSTDTQYF.

This chain uses TRBV4-2 with TRBJ2-3; the D call from TCRdb, TRBD2, cannot be confirmed without DNA. The CDR3 extends over 16 amino acids. The germline CDR1 and CDR2 sequences are LGHNA and YNFKEQ. This chain's CDR3 is CASSQDVAGSTDTQYF.